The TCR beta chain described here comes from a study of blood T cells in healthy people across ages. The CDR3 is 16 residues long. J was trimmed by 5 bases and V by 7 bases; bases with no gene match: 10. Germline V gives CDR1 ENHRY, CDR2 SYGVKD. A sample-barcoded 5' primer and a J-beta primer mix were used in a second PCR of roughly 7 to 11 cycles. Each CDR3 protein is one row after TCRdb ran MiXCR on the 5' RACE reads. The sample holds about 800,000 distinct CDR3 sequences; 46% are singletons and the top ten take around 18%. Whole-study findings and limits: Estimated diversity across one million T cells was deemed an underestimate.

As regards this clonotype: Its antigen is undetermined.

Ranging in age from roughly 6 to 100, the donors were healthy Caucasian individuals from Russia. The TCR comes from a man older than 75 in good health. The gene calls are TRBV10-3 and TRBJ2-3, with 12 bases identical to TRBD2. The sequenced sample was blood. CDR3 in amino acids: CAITPSGGAPLDTQYF. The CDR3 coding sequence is TGTGCCATCACCCCTAGCGGGGGGGCCCCATTAGATACGCAGTATTTT.